This T cell receptor (beta chain) derives from a study of blood T cell repertoires in COVID-19. Study at large: The United States, Italy and Spain supplied acute and convalescent COVID-19 samples. PBMCs, B-cell-depleted T cells, or T cells provided the cDNA or gDNA that made up the material.

The study assigned cohorts using participant-reported clinical history. Cohort 3 recovery required two negative PCRs, clearance, or symptom resolution. In germline, CDR1 is SGHVS, CDR2 FQNEAQ. The CDR3 covers 14 residues. V lost 2 bases, J lost 7 bases, and 4 bases stayed unmatched. Assay: immunoSEQ multiplex PCR; the TCRdb copy retains only in-frame clones and omits some. The sample contains fewer than 500,000 clones, over 75% of which appear only once. This sequence was found in a man aged 25 to 40 who had recovered from COVID-19. The sample consisted of PBMCs or T cells enriched from blood (not recorded which). The chain has TRBV7-8 and TRBJ1-2, with TRBD1 identical over 10 bases. CDR3 in amino acids: CASSLQTGGSGYTF. In nucleotides, the CDR3 is TGTGCCAGCAGCTTACAGACAGGGGGCTCTGGCTACACCTTC. Complete variable domain (other parts from reference TRBV7-8 and TRBJ1-2): GAGVSQSPRYKVAKRGQDVALRCDPISGHVSLFWYQQALGQGPEFLTYFQNEAQLDKSGLPSDRFFAERPEGSVSTLKIQRTQQEDSAVYLCASSLQTGGSGYTFGSGTRLTVV.